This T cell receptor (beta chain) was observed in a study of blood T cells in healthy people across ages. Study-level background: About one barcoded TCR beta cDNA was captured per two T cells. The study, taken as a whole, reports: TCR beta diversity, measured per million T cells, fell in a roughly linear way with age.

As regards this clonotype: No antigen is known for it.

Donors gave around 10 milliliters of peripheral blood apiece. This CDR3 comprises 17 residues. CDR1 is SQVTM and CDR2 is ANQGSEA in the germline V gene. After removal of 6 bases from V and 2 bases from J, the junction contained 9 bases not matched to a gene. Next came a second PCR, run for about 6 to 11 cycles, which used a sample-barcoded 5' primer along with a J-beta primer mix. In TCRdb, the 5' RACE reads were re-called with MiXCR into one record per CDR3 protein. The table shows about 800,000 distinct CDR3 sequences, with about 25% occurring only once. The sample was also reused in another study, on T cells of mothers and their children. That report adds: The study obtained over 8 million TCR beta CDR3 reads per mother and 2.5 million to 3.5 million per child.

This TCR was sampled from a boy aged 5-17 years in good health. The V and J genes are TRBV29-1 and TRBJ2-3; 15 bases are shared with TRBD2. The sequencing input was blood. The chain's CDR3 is CSVVGLAGGHPTDTQYF. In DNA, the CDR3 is TGCAGCGTGGTGGGACTAGCGGGAGGTCACCCCACAGATACGCAGTATTTT.